This T cell receptor (beta chain) came from a study of response to subunit inactivated influenza vaccine. This clonotype was detected a few times. TCRdb re-called the RT-PCR reads with MiXCR, one entry per CDR3 protein. The sample lists roughly 630,000 distinct CDR3 sequences; about 15% were seen once. V was cut by 5 bases and J by 0 bases, with 7 bases left in between. The CDR3 covers 13 residues. The chain uses TRBV12-3 or TRBV12-4 and TRBJ1-1; D is undetermined. The clonotype was recovered from a man aged 50 or older who received an inactivated influenza vaccine. Sequenced here: PBMCs from blood, sampled approximately 15 days before vaccination. CDR3 sequence (DNA): TGTGCCAGCAGTCAGGTTATGAACACTGAAGCTTTCTTT. This sequence encodes CASSQVMNTEAFF.